These T cell receptor beta chains were read from a single sample in a study of beta chain features in type 1 diabetes. Here immunoSEQ multiplex PCR was the method, and the copy in TCRdb shows in-frame clones only, minus some. The sample yields roughly 300,000 clones, 14% seen once. The sample taken for sequencing was naive CD4+ T cells from blood. The receptors were gathered from a man aged 25-45 years with type 1 diabetes. Both conserved end residues are part of each CDR3. Each record gives: clone size, V gene, J gene, D gene, CDR3 protein. The D gene is left open where the match is weak. A clone size is listed for some rows: how often the clone was seen (once, few, many), or a class if it is expanded.

clone_size: few; v_call: TRBV28; j_call: TRBJ2-7; d_call: TRBD2; cdr3_aa: CASSSGLAGGEQYF
clone_size: -; v_call: TRBV30; j_call: TRBJ1-1; d_call: TRBD1; cdr3_aa: CAWSTGTGGSGAEAFF
clone_size: -; v_call: TRBV28; j_call: TRBJ1-1; d_call: TRBD1; cdr3_aa: CASSYRGLGAFF
clone_size: -; v_call: TRBV15; j_call: TRBJ2-3; d_call: -; cdr3_aa: CATSRASGSRDTQYF
clone_size: -; v_call: TRBV29-1; j_call: TRBJ2-3; d_call: -; cdr3_aa: CSVEGTPQERGTQYF
clone_size: -; v_call: TRBV25-1; j_call: TRBJ1-1; d_call: TRBD1; cdr3_aa: CASRAVSGTAEAFF
clone_size: -; v_call: TRBV30; j_call: TRBJ1-1; d_call: -; cdr3_aa: CAWDGAEAFF
clone_size: few; v_call: TRBV28; j_call: TRBJ2-7; d_call: -; cdr3_aa: CASSPDRHEQYF
clone_size: few; v_call: TRBV6-4; j_call: TRBJ1-1; d_call: -; cdr3_aa: CASSDRQGTEAFF
clone_size: -; v_call: TRBV5-1; j_call: TRBJ1-3; d_call: -; cdr3_aa: CASSLVGGAAYSGNTIYF
clone_size: few; v_call: TRBV6-5; j_call: TRBJ2-5; d_call: -; cdr3_aa: CASSYGGVAGETQYF
clone_size: -; v_call: TRBV9; j_call: TRBJ2-7; d_call: -; cdr3_aa: CASSVSGSGTGKQYF
clone_size: -; v_call: TRBV5-1; j_call: TRBJ2-1; d_call: -; cdr3_aa: CASSQQVDNEQFF
clone_size: -; v_call: TRBV2; j_call: TRBJ2-2; d_call: -; cdr3_aa: CASTTGSNTGELFF
clone_size: few; v_call: TRBV2; j_call: TRBJ1-1; d_call: -; cdr3_aa: CASISDGRGGQAFF
clone_size: few; v_call: TRBV28; j_call: TRBJ1-1; d_call: -; cdr3_aa: CASSFQGSNTEAFF
clone_size: -; v_call: TRBV19; j_call: TRBJ1-5; d_call: TRBD1; cdr3_aa: CASSSRQGRDQPQHF
clone_size: -; v_call: TRBV9; j_call: TRBJ2-7; d_call: TRBD2; cdr3_aa: CASSAGTTSEQYF
clone_size: few; v_call: TRBV7-9; j_call: TRBJ2-7; d_call: TRBD2; cdr3_aa: CASIPGTSGSYEQYF
clone_size: few; v_call: TRBV7-9; j_call: TRBJ1-1; d_call: TRBD1; cdr3_aa: CASGDRQGLGTEAFF
clone_size: -; v_call: TRBV18; j_call: TRBJ2-1; d_call: TRBD2; cdr3_aa: CASSPIVGTSLYNEQFF
clone_size: few; v_call: TRBV5-4; j_call: TRBJ1-1; d_call: -; cdr3_aa: CASSPQNTEAFF
clone_size: -; v_call: TRBV5-1; j_call: TRBJ2-1; d_call: TRBD2; cdr3_aa: CASSLEASGAYNEQFF
clone_size: -; v_call: TRBV9; j_call: TRBJ2-1; d_call: TRBD2; cdr3_aa: CASSVQSAGGPINEQFF
clone_size: -; v_call: TRBV28; j_call: TRBJ1-2; d_call: TRBD1; cdr3_aa: CASRGQGVYGYTF
clone_size: few; v_call: TRBV11-2; j_call: TRBJ2-1; d_call: TRBD2; cdr3_aa: CASSSLSGSSYNEQFF
clone_size: few; v_call: TRBV25-1; j_call: TRBJ2-7; d_call: -; cdr3_aa: CASSDLGRDSYEQYF
clone_size: few; v_call: TRBV5-6; j_call: TRBJ2-1; d_call: TRBD2; cdr3_aa: CASSLSGGPSEQFF
clone_size: few; v_call: TRBV2; j_call: TRBJ2-1; d_call: -; cdr3_aa: CASSVESGTTSYNEQFF
clone_size: few; v_call: TRBV28; j_call: TRBJ2-2; d_call: TRBD1; cdr3_aa: CASSPGQSGELFF
clone_size: few; v_call: TRBV25-1; j_call: TRBJ2-7; d_call: -; cdr3_aa: CASSHTGDGEQYF
clone_size: -; v_call: TRBV28; j_call: TRBJ1-2; d_call: -; cdr3_aa: CASSYTANYGYTF
clone_size: -; v_call: TRBV2; j_call: TRBJ2-2; d_call: TRBD2; cdr3_aa: CASSEQGGETGELFF
clone_size: -; v_call: TRBV28; j_call: TRBJ1-2; d_call: TRBD1; cdr3_aa: CASRPPPGQGADGYTF
clone_size: -; v_call: TRBV2; j_call: TRBJ2-2; d_call: TRBD1; cdr3_aa: CASSLTGGNTGELFF
clone_size: few; v_call: TRBV7-9; j_call: TRBJ1-1; d_call: -; cdr3_aa: CASSSGSAGGTEAFF
clone_size: -; v_call: TRBV4-1; j_call: TRBJ2-7; d_call: -; cdr3_aa: CASSQDQGYEQYF
clone_size: -; v_call: TRBV9; j_call: TRBJ2-7; d_call: -; cdr3_aa: CASSVDSGSYEQYF
clone_size: few; v_call: TRBV7-9; j_call: TRBJ2-6; d_call: -; cdr3_aa: CASSPLEARTGANVLTF
clone_size: -; v_call: TRBV11-2; j_call: TRBJ2-1; d_call: -; cdr3_aa: CASSLDIGVNEQFF
clone_size: few; v_call: TRBV11-1; j_call: TRBJ2-5; d_call: -; cdr3_aa: CASSQIRDSEETQYF
clone_size: -; v_call: TRBV14; j_call: TRBJ2-1; d_call: -; cdr3_aa: CASSQGADQFF
clone_size: few; v_call: TRBV7-2; j_call: TRBJ2-1; d_call: -; cdr3_aa: CASSSSGAAYNEQFF
clone_size: -; v_call: TRBV6-5; j_call: TRBJ1-2; d_call: -; cdr3_aa: CASSSPRDWRNYGYTF
clone_size: -; v_call: TRBV11-2; j_call: TRBJ2-3; d_call: -; cdr3_aa: CASSLALGYTDTQYF
clone_size: few; v_call: TRBV9; j_call: TRBJ1-1; d_call: -; cdr3_aa: CASSVRGLNTEAFF
clone_size: few; v_call: TRBV9; j_call: TRBJ2-1; d_call: TRBD1; cdr3_aa: CASSVEGAVYNEQFF
clone_size: few; v_call: TRBV4-1; j_call: TRBJ1-2; d_call: -; cdr3_aa: CASSQTVGSYGYTF
clone_size: few; v_call: TRBV2; j_call: TRBJ2-7; d_call: -; cdr3_aa: CASSDQGSSYEQYF
clone_size: -; v_call: TRBV5-4; j_call: TRBJ2-7; d_call: -; cdr3_aa: CASSLRQGYEQYF
clone_size: -; v_call: TRBV6-5; j_call: TRBJ1-5; d_call: -; cdr3_aa: CASTRHGSNQPQHF
clone_size: -; v_call: TRBV9; j_call: TRBJ2-1; d_call: TRBD1; cdr3_aa: CASSIQGNEQFF
clone_size: -; v_call: TRBV5-6; j_call: TRBJ1-1; d_call: TRBD1; cdr3_aa: CASSRGQGASRAFF
clone_size: few; v_call: TRBV30; j_call: TRBJ2-3; d_call: TRBD2; cdr3_aa: CASTTPAGAGTQYF
clone_size: -; v_call: TRBV6-1; j_call: TRBJ2-7; d_call: TRBD1; cdr3_aa: CASRTGQVAYEQYF